This T cell receptor (beta chain) was sequenced in a study of neurological immune-mediated disorders. General study points: When repertoires were grouped phylogenetically, those of 18 of 34 multiple sclerosis patients fell into one related-CDR3 cluster, a possible signature. In HTLV-1-associated myelopathy, TCR clonal expansion was greatest, and in multiple sclerosis it was least, below healthy controls.

There are many counts of this clonotype. Its specificity is unknown. Trimming pared 2 bases from V and 7 bases from J, leaving 14 bases between. This CDR3 comprises 14 residues. The starting material, 2 million PBMCs stored at -80 C, gave rise to the unsorted libraries. Every sequencing run drew on 15-18 subjects and yielded over 170 million TCR-beta sequences. TCRdb re-called the 5' RACE reads with MiXCR, one entry per CDR3 protein. The sample holds about 59,000 distinct CDR3 sequences; under 4.5% are singletons and the top ten take about 3%. The sequenced sample was PBMCs. This receptor was obtained from a woman aged 25 to 39 with multiple sclerosis. The rearrangement links TRBV12-3 or TRBV12-4 to TRBJ2-5; D unresolved. In DNA, the CDR3 is TGTGCCAGCAGTTTATTCGAGGCAAAGGGGACCCAGTACTTC. Translated, it gives CASSLFEAKGTQYF.